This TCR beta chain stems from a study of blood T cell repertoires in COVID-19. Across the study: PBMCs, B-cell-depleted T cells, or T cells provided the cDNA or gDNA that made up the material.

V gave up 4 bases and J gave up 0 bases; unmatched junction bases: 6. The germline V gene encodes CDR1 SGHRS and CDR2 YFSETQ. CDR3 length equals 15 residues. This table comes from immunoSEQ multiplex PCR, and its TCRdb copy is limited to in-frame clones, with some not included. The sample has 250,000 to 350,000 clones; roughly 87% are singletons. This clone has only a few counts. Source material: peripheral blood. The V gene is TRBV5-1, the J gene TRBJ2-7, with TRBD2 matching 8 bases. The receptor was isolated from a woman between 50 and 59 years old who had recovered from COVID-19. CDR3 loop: CASSGKRGSSYEQYF. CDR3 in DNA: TGCGCCAGCAGCGGGAAGCGGGGGAGCTCCTACGAGCAGTACTTC.